What follows are 31 T cell receptor beta chains derived from one specimen sequenced in a study of neurological immune-mediated disorders. From the 5' RACE reads, TCRdb called clonotypes with MiXCR, one entry per CDR3 protein. The table has more than 50,000 distinct CDR3 sequences, 3.9% seen once. The specimen sequenced was PBMCs. These receptors all stem from a man aged 30-40 years with multiple sclerosis.

This clonotype was seen ten or more times. This sequence joins TRBV6-5 and TRBJ1-2, with D hard to call. Germline values: CDR1 MNHEY, CDR2 SVGAGI. The CDR3 has 15 residues. The V end was cut by 0 bases, the J end by 2 bases, with 10 bases between. The CDR3 spells CASSYSISGNYGYTF. CDR3 DNA sequence: TGTGCCAGCAGTTACTCGATTTCGGGAAACTATGGCTACACCTTC.

Notes on this clonotype: This may be a read error, as it is one base from a much larger clone. V gene TRBV20-1 combines with J gene TRBJ2-5; weak D call: TRBD1 (6 bases). CDR3 size: 17 residues. The V end was cut by 2 bases, the J end by 2 bases, with 21 bases between. The V gene's germline CDR1 is DFQATT and CDR2 SNEGSKA (reference sequence). CDR3 sequence: CSARNDRDMGIQETQYF. In DNA, the CDR3 is TGCAGTGCTAGAAATGATCGGGACATGGGCATTCAAGAGACCCAGTACTTC.

In its sample, this clonotype was seen many times. V is TRBV7-2 and J is TRBJ2-1; D is possibly TRBD1 (6 bases). Germline loops: CDR1 SGHTA, CDR2 FQGNSA. CDR3 length: 16 residues. V was trimmed by 4 bases and J by 4 bases, leaving 17 bases between them. The CDR3: CASSSRPRGPYNEQFF. As DNA, the CDR3 is TGTGCCAGCAGCTCCCGGCCCAGGGGCCCTTACAATGAGCAGTTCTTC.

This clonotype showed up many times. The rearrangement links TRBV15 to TRBJ2-3, with D unresolved. The V end was cut by 3 bases, the J end by 2 bases, with 12 bases between. Germline V gene sequence: CDR1 LNHNV, CDR2 YYDKDF (reference sequence). The CDR3 runs 15 residues. CDR3 coding DNA: TGTGCCACCAGCAGGCTACGTTTGATCACAGATACGCAGTATTTT. It specifies CATSRLRLITDTQYF.

In this sample, this clonotype turned up many times. The chain carries TRBV13 and TRBJ1-5, with D perhaps TRBD1 (5 bases). This CDR3 is built from 13 residues. Germline V gives CDR1 PRHDT, CDR2 FYEKMQ (reference sequence). The V end was cut by 5 bases, the J end by 5 bases, with 10 bases between. CDR3 coding DNA: TGTGCCAGCAGCGTTGACAGAGATCAGCCCCAGCATTTT. This gives the protein CASSVDRDQPQHF.

This clonotype turned up a few times. A read error may produce the germline difference seen at one junction end. The rearrangement joins TRBV20-1 to TRBJ2-1; 12 bases are shared with TRBD2. Germline V gene lookup returns CDR1 DFQATT and CDR2 SNEGSKA (reference sequence). The CDR3 covers 15 residues. CDR3 coding DNA: TGCAGTGCCAGAGAACTAGCGGGGGGCTACAATGAGCAGTTCTTC. As protein: CSARELAGGYNEQFF.

At least ten counts were recorded for this clonotype. The CDR3 reads CASSFESTHQPQHF. The CDR3 DNA follows: TGTGCCAGCAGTTTTGAGTCAACTCATCAGCCCCAGCATTTT. The gene calls are TRBV12-3 or TRBV12-4 and TRBJ1-5; D unclear. This CDR3 contains 14 residues. Trimming took off 3 bases at V and 5 bases at J, with 11 bases between the two ends.

This clonotype showed up just a few times. This rearrangement joins TRBV7-8 to TRBJ2-1; TRBD1 is a possible D gene (5 bases). V lost 5 bases and J 12 bases, leaving 14 bases between the germline ends. The CDR3 has 12 amino acids. CDR1 and CDR2 from the germline V gene are SGHVS and FQNEAQ. DNA of the CDR3: TGTGCCAGCAGCGTAAGCGCTACAGGGCAGTTCTTC. Amino acid sequence: CASSVSATGQFF. The full variable domain, completed using reference TRBV7-8 and TRBJ2-1, is GAGVSQSPRYKVAKRGQDVALRCDPISGHVSLFWYQQALGQGPEFLTYFQNEAQLDKSGLPSDRFFAERPEGSVSTLKIQRTQQEDSAVYLCASSVSATGQFFGPGTRLTVL.

This clonotype was seen only a few times. Sequence at one end of the junction differs from germline and may be a read error. The rearrangement uses TRBV27 and TRBJ1-6, with a weak D call TRBD1 (6 bases). This CDR3 is 13 amino acids long. Germline-derived CDR1 and CDR2 are MNHEY and SMNVEV (reference sequence). The CDR3 DNA reads as TGTGCCAGCAGGACGACAGGTTCTTCACCCCTCAACTTT. Protein product: CASRTTGSSPLNF.

This clonotype was seen a handful of times. One end of the junction is discordant with germline, which a read error may explain. The chain carries TRBV5-1 and TRBJ2-1; D might be TRBD1 (6 bases). This CDR3 has 13 residues. Germline loops: CDR1 SGHRS, CDR2 YFSETQ. The CDR3 nucleotides are TGCGCCACCAGCGAGGGGGTGAGGAATGAGCAGTTCTTC. Its protein product is CATSEGVRNEQFF.

This clonotype came up many times. V is TRBV12-3 or TRBV12-4 and J is TRBJ1-2; 7 bases fit TRBD1. The CDR3 runs 14 residues. After removal of 7 bases from V and 3 bases from J, the junction contained 8 bases not matched to a gene. The chain's CDR3 is CASTPTGRDYGYTF. Written as DNA, the CDR3 is TGTGCCAGCACCCCGACAGGGAGAGACTATGGCTACACCTTC.

This clonotype was recorded many times. The CDR3 sequence is CASSLPGQDPEAFF. In nucleotides, the CDR3 is TGTGCCAGCAGCTTGCCGGGGCAGGATCCTGAAGCTTTCTTT. V gene TRBV5-6 combines with J gene TRBJ1-1; D may be TRBD1 (5 bases). CDR1 and CDR2 from the germline V gene are SGHDT and YYEEEE. V lost 1 base and J 6 bases, leaving 13 bases between the germline ends. This CDR3 comprises 14 residues.

At least ten counts were recorded for this clonotype. The rearrangement links TRBV5-1 to TRBJ1-2; D unresolved. CDR3 length: 15 residues. The V gene's germline CDR1 is SGHRS and CDR2 YFSETQ. Trimming removed 1 base from V and 0 bases from J, with 10 bases in between. The CDR3 bases are TGCGCCAGCAGCTTGTATCAGGAAGCTAACTATGGCTACACCTTC. Translation: CASSLYQEANYGYTF. Full variable domain (missing parts from reference TRBV5-1 and TRBJ1-2): KAGVTQTPRYLIKTRGQQVTLSCSPISGHRSVSWYQQTPGQGLQFLFEYFSETQRNKGNFPGRFSGRQFSNSRSEMNVSTLELGDSALYLCASSLYQEANYGYTFGSGTRLTVV.

This clonotype was counted at least ten times. The rearrangement links TRBV20-1 to TRBJ2-3; 10 bases are shared with TRBD2. This CDR3 region has 16 residues. Trimming at V came to 3 bases and at J to 0 bases, leaving 6 bases not matched to a gene. CDR1 DFQATT and CDR2 SNEGSKA come from the germline V gene (reference sequence). This CDR3 is CSARASGGASTDTQYF. CDR3 nucleotides: TGCAGTGCTAGGGCTAGCGGGGGAGCTAGCACAGATACGCAGTATTTT.

This clonotype came up many times. The chain has TRBV10-3 and TRBJ2-2, with D perhaps TRBD1 (6 bases). V gave up 7 bases and J gave up 0 bases, with 9 bases separating them. The length of the CDR3 is 14 residues. In germline, CDR1 is ENHRY, CDR2 SYGVKD. The chain's CDR3 is CAINDRTNTGELFF. CDR3 sequence (DNA): TGTGCCATCAATGACAGGACGAACACCGGGGAGCTGTTTTTT.

This clonotype has at least ten counts. The genes are TRBV5-6 and TRBJ2-7; unclear D gene. Germline V gene lookup returns CDR1 SGHDT and CDR2 YYEEEE. Trimming removed 0 bases at V and 6 bases at J, with 7 bases between. This CDR3 region has 12 residues. The CDR3 protein is CASSLAVTEQYF. CDR3 sequence (DNA): TGTGCCAGCAGCTTGGCAGTAACCGAGCAGTACTTC.

As to this clonotype: This may arise from a read error, as a much more abundant clone is one base away. The V and J genes are TRBV29-1 and TRBJ2-4, with D possibly matching TRBD1 (6 bases). Germline CDR1 and CDR2: SQVTM and ANQGSEA. The CDR3 length is 13 residues. V lost 0 bases and J 10 bases, leaving 13 bases between the germline ends. Here the CDR3 reads CSVEDRRGKIQYF. The CDR3 DNA follows: TGCAGCGTTGAAGATCGCAGGGGTAAAATTCAGTACTTC.

This clonotype was counted many times. CDR3 sequence: CASSPTVNAEAFF. As DNA, the CDR3 is TGTGCCAGCAGCCCAACAGTAAACGCTGAAGCTTTCTTT. The genes are TRBV11-2 and TRBJ1-1, with D uncertain. Germline assignment: CDR1 SGHAT and CDR2 FQNNGV. V lost 5 bases and J 6 bases, leaving 13 bases between the germline ends. This CDR3 region has 13 residues.

This sequence joins TRBV5-6 and TRBJ2-7, with 7 bases aligning to TRBD1. Germline V gene lookup returns CDR1 SGHDT and CDR2 YYEEEE. Unmatched junction bases numbered 5, after V lost 2 bases and J lost 3 bases. The CDR3 length is 14 residues. This CDR3 reads CASSLTGANYEQYF. In DNA form, the CDR3 reads TGTGCCAGCAGCTTAACAGGGGCCAACTACGAGCAGTACTTC.

This clonotype was observed many times. The chain is built from TRBV7-2 and TRBJ2-2, with TRBD2 identical over 7 bases. The CDR3 contains 19 residues. Germline loops: CDR1 SGHTA, CDR2 FQGNSA. Germline trimming cut 3 bases from V and 1 base from J; bases unmatched to any gene: 14. The CDR3 DNA follows: TGTGCCAGCAGCTTGGACAAACGGACTAGTCGAAGGAACACCGGGGAGCTGTTTTTT. It translates to CASSLDKRTSRRNTGELFF.

This clonotype was seen more than once but under ten times. The J gene is TRBJ1-1, the V gene TRBV5-1, with TRBD1 as a possible D gene (5 bases). This CDR3 region has 13 residues. Germline CDR1 and CDR2: SGHRS and YFSETQ. Trimming took 2 bases from V and 7 from J, leaving 12 bases between them. In DNA, the CDR3 is TGCGCCAGCAGCTTCCCAGCAGGGAATGAAGCTTTCTTT. Protein product: CASSFPAGNEAFF.

There are many counts of this clonotype. The chain has TRBV5-6 and TRBJ2-7, with 13 bases lining up with TRBD2. CDR1 and CDR2 from the germline V gene are SGHDT and YYEEEE. There are 15 residues in the CDR3. V lost 4 bases and J lost 2; bases outside the gene matches: 3. CDR3 protein: CASSKTSGGAYEQYF. CDR3 coding DNA: TGTGCCAGCAGCAAAACTAGCGGGGGGGCCTACGAGCAGTACTTC.

This clonotype came up many times. The chain links TRBV25-1 to TRBJ2-7, with D tentatively TRBD1 or TRBD2 (5 bases each). Between the trimmed V and J ends, which lost 3 bases and 2 bases, there was a span of 14 bases. The germline CDR1 and CDR2 sequences are MGHDK and SYGVNS. The CDR3 extends over 15 amino acids. For the CDR3, the DNA is TGTGCCAGCAGTGAGAGGGGCGGTTGGGCCTACGAGCAGTACTTC. It is translated as CASSERGGWAYEQYF.

This clonotype was seen repeatedly, ten times or more. CDR3 bases: TGCAGTGCTGGGCGTTCGCGGGGGGGCCGGATAGATACGCAGTATTTT. It specifies CSAGRSRGGRIDTQYF. V is TRBV20-1 and J is TRBJ2-3; 9 bases are shared with TRBD2. V dropped 5 bases and J dropped 5; count of bases not matched to a gene: 14. This CDR3 has 16 residues. Germline assignment: CDR1 DFQATT and CDR2 SNEGSKA (reference sequence).

At least ten counts were recorded for this clonotype. The rearrangement links TRBV3-1 to TRBJ2-3; perhaps TRBD2 as D (6 bases). The CDR3 consists of 15 residues. The germline V and J ends were trimmed by 6 bases and 0 bases, with 13 bases remaining between them. In germline, CDR1 is LGHDT, CDR2 YNNKEL (reference sequence). The CDR3 region is CASRPQGLSTDTQYF. The CDR3 nucleotides read TGTGCCAGCAGACCCCAGGGACTGAGCACAGATACGCAGTATTTT.

Ten or more counts support this clonotype. The J gene is TRBJ2-7, the V gene TRBV7-3; D is perhaps TRBD2 (6 bases). Trimming took off 2 bases at V and 3 bases at J, with 14 bases between the two ends. Germline loops: CDR1 SGHTA, CDR2 FQGTGA. The CDR3 contains 15 residues. In DNA form, the CDR3 reads TGTGCCAGCAGCTTATTTCCAGGACTAAACTACGAGCAGTACTTC. As protein: CASSLFPGLNYEQYF.

This clonotype was seen ten or more times. CDR3 in DNA: TGTGCCAGCAGTTACCCTAACAGGGGGAGCTCCTACGAGCAGTACTTC. Amino acid sequence: CASSYPNRGSSYEQYF. This chain joins TRBV6-8 and TRBJ2-7, with 8 bases that match TRBD1. The length of the CDR3 is 16 residues. Looked up from germline, CDR1 is MNHGY and CDR2 is SAAAGT. V shed 2 bases and J 0 bases; nucleotides not matched to a gene: 6.

This clonotype came up many times. The chain employs TRBV12-3 or TRBV12-4 and TRBJ2-4, with TRBD2 matching 16 bases. The junction had 9 bases not matched to a gene; V was cut back by 6 bases and J by 13 bases. The CDR3 contains 15 residues. CDR3 coding DNA: TGTGCCAGCAGCACCGGGACTAGCGGGGGGGCACCCCAGTACTTC. This gives the protein CASSTGTSGGAPQYF.

Regarding this clonotype: One end of the junction is discordant with germline, which a read error may explain. This sequence joins TRBV10-3 and TRBJ1-5, with 10 bases that match TRBD1. The CDR3 is 16 amino acids. Germline CDR1 is ENHRY and CDR2 is SYGVKD. In nucleotides, the CDR3 is TGTGCCATCAGTGACGGGGACAGGGGTGGGAATCAGCCCCAGAATTTT. Translated: CAISDGDRGGNQPQNF.

This clonotype was recorded many times. The rearrangement joins TRBV12-3 or TRBV12-4 to TRBJ2-7, with 11 bases fitting TRBD1. The J segment lost 5 bases and the V segment lost 2 bases, leaving 8 bases of the junction unmatched. The CDR3 is made up of 16 amino acids. CDR3 sequence reads: CASSLRSTDRGHEQYF. The CDR3 coding sequence is TGTGCCAGCAGTTTACGCAGTACGGACAGGGGGCACGAGCAGTACTTC.

This clonotype was recorded at least ten times. The genes are TRBV20-1 and TRBJ1-4, with D uncertain. CDR3 size: 11 residues. Germline loops: CDR1 DFQATT, CDR2 SNEGSKA (reference sequence). Trimming shortened V by 1 base and J by 15 bases, and 12 bases separated the two germline ends. CDR3 amino acids: CSARALYEMFF. CDR3 coding DNA: TGCAGTGCTAGAGCTTTATATGAGATGTTTTTT.